These T cell receptor beta chains were read from a single sample in a study of T cell repertoires in cytomegalovirus infection. TCRdb re-analysed the reads in MiXCR, keeping a single row per CDR3 protein. The sample has approximately 590,000 distinct CDR3 sequences, 35% to 50% seen once; the top ten hold about 46%. No antigens are known for them. Sample: cultured PBMCs, taken from culture after CMV antigen stimulation. The receptors come from a human donor in good health (CMV status not recorded). Some clones in this sample may be carry-over from other donors' samples. Each CDR3 is given with its conserved first and last residue. Fields, in order: J gene, V gene, clone size, D gene, CDR3 DNA, CDR3 protein. A D gene is named only where the DNA matches it firmly. The size of a clone is reported for some rows only, either as once, few or many, or as a class for expanded clones.

j_call: TRBJ1-1; v_call: TRBV12-3/TRBV12-4; clone_size: .; d_call: .; cdr3_nt: TGTGCCAGCAGTTTAAAGAATAAGAACACTGAAGCTTTCTTT; cdr3_aa: CASSLKNKNTEAFF
j_call: TRBJ2-3; v_call: TRBV7-9; clone_size: .; d_call: .; cdr3_nt: TGTGCCAGCAGCTTAGTCGTTGGGGGTACGCAGTATTTT; cdr3_aa: CASSLVVGGTQYF
j_call: TRBJ2-7; v_call: TRBV7-2; clone_size: few; d_call: TRBD2; cdr3_nt: TGTGCCAGCAGACCTGGACTAGCGGGGGTTGAGCAGTACTTC; cdr3_aa: CASRPGLAGVEQYF
j_call: TRBJ2-1; v_call: TRBV7-6; clone_size: .; d_call: .; cdr3_nt: TGTGCCAGCAGCCGAAAACTAGTACCCTCCTACAATGAGCAGTTCTTC; cdr3_aa: CASSRKLVPSYNEQFF
j_call: TRBJ2-7; v_call: TRBV20-1; clone_size: .; d_call: .; cdr3_nt: TGCAGTGCCCCTGGTGACGTGAGGGAGCAGTACTTC; cdr3_aa: CSAPGDVREQYF
j_call: TRBJ2-5; v_call: TRBV4-2; clone_size: .; d_call: TRBD2; cdr3_nt: TGTGCCAGCAGCCAAGACCCAGCGGGGGGGCTAGAGACCCAGTACTTC; cdr3_aa: CASSQDPAGGLETQYF
j_call: TRBJ2-7; v_call: TRBV6-6; clone_size: few; d_call: .; cdr3_nt: TGTGCCAGCAGGGTTCTACTACGGGAGCAGTACTTC; cdr3_aa: CASRVLLREQYF
j_call: TRBJ1-2; v_call: TRBV19; clone_size: once; d_call: .; cdr3_nt: TGTGCCAGTAGTCCTACAGGAAGTTCTAACTATGGCTACACCTTC; cdr3_aa: CASSPTGSSNYGYTF
j_call: TRBJ1-5; v_call: TRBV7-8; clone_size: few; d_call: .; cdr3_nt: TGTGCCAGCAGCTTAGACGGGGATTTGGATCAGCCCCAGCATTTT; cdr3_aa: CASSLDGDLDQPQHF
j_call: TRBJ1-6; v_call: TRBV20-1; clone_size: .; d_call: .; cdr3_nt: TGCAGTGCTGACGTGACAGGTTATAATTCACCCCTCCACTTT; cdr3_aa: CSADVTGYNSPLHF
j_call: TRBJ1-5; v_call: TRBV7-9; clone_size: few; d_call: .; cdr3_nt: TGTGCCAGCAGCCTTGGAACTAGCAATCAGCCCCAGCATTTT; cdr3_aa: CASSLGTSNQPQHF
j_call: TRBJ1-6; v_call: TRBV25-1; clone_size: few; d_call: .; cdr3_nt: TGTGCCAGCAGTGATACAGGGAGTTCACCCCTCCACTTT; cdr3_aa: CASSDTGSSPLHF
j_call: TRBJ2-5; v_call: TRBV4-1; clone_size: few; d_call: TRBD2; cdr3_nt: TGCGCCAGCAGTCCTAAGGTTAGCGGGAGAGGAGAGACCCAGTACTTC; cdr3_aa: CASSPKVSGRGETQYF
j_call: TRBJ1-2; v_call: TRBV7-9; clone_size: few; d_call: .; cdr3_nt: TGTGCCAGCAGCTCCGGACTTAACTATGGCTACACCTTC; cdr3_aa: CASSSGLNYGYTF
j_call: TRBJ1-5; v_call: TRBV20-1; clone_size: .; d_call: .; cdr3_nt: TGCAGTGCCCCTGAGGGGGGGAGTAGCAATCAGCCCCAGCATTTT; cdr3_aa: CSAPEGGSSNQPQHF
j_call: TRBJ2-3; v_call: TRBV5-1; clone_size: .; d_call: TRBD1; cdr3_nt: TGCGCCAGCAGCCATGGGACAGGGGGGACCTACACAGATACGCAGTATTTT; cdr3_aa: CASSHGTGGTYTDTQYF
j_call: TRBJ2-7; v_call: TRBV4-3; clone_size: .; d_call: TRBD2; cdr3_nt: TGCGCCAGCAGCCAAGTGGGGGGGGCCTACGAGCAGTACTTC; cdr3_aa: CASSQVGGAYEQYF
j_call: TRBJ1-4; v_call: TRBV7-2; clone_size: .; d_call: .; cdr3_nt: TGTGCCAGCAGCTCCTTCGGGAGCGGTGAAAAACTGTTTTTT; cdr3_aa: CASSSFGSGEKLFF
j_call: TRBJ2-1; v_call: TRBV7-4; clone_size: once; d_call: TRBD2; cdr3_nt: TGTGCCAGCAGCTTAGCTCCAACTAGCGGGAGGGCCGGATCCGTTGAGCAGTTCTTC; cdr3_aa: CASSLAPTSGRAGSVEQFF
j_call: TRBJ2-1; v_call: TRBV6-6; clone_size: .; d_call: TRBD1; cdr3_nt: TGTGCCAGCAGTTACTCGTTTACAGGGGGCATCTACAATGAGCAGTTCTTC; cdr3_aa: CASSYSFTGGIYNEQFF
j_call: TRBJ1-2; v_call: TRBV7-2; clone_size: many; d_call: .; cdr3_nt: TGTGCCAGCAGCTTAGTTTGGCAGGGGTCGGATGGCTACACCTTC; cdr3_aa: CASSLVWQGSDGYTF
j_call: TRBJ1-2; v_call: TRBV6-1; clone_size: .; d_call: .; cdr3_nt: TGTGCCAGCAGTGAAGTTTGGGGATACTATGGCTACACCTTC; cdr3_aa: CASSEVWGYYGYTF
j_call: TRBJ2-5; v_call: TRBV29-1; clone_size: few; d_call: .; cdr3_nt: TGCAGCGTTGAGTTAGTTAGAGAGACCCAGTACTTC; cdr3_aa: CSVELVRETQYF
j_call: TRBJ1-2; v_call: TRBV6-8; clone_size: .; d_call: .; cdr3_nt: TGTGCCAGCAGCCGGACGACAGTCTATGGCTACACCTTC; cdr3_aa: CASSRTTVYGYTF
j_call: TRBJ2-5; v_call: TRBV7-2; clone_size: few; d_call: .; cdr3_nt: TGTGCCAGCAGTCCCGACCTAGTGAAAGAGACCCAGTACTTC; cdr3_aa: CASSPDLVKETQYF
j_call: TRBJ1-1; v_call: TRBV7-9; clone_size: .; d_call: .; cdr3_nt: TGTGCCAGCAGCTTAGGCTCCGACGGTCGAGCTTTCTTT; cdr3_aa: CASSLGSDGRAFF
j_call: TRBJ2-1; v_call: TRBV7-2; clone_size: many; d_call: .; cdr3_nt: TGTGCCAGCAGCTTAGCGGGGGGTCCTTACAATGAGCAGTTCTTC; cdr3_aa: CASSLAGGPYNEQFF
j_call: TRBJ1-1; v_call: TRBV6-8; clone_size: .; d_call: .; cdr3_nt: TGTGCCAGCAGATTGGGACCGAGGAACACTGAAGCTTTCTTT; cdr3_aa: CASRLGPRNTEAFF
j_call: TRBJ1-1; v_call: TRBV7-6; clone_size: .; d_call: .; cdr3_nt: TGTGCCAGCAGCTTAATTCCCTACCCGGGGGAATGGAGAACTGAAGCTTTCTTT; cdr3_aa: CASSLIPYPGEWRTEAFF
j_call: TRBJ1-6; v_call: TRBV12-3/TRBV12-4; clone_size: few; d_call: .; cdr3_nt: TGTGCCAGCAGTTTCGACATCTCACCCCTCCACTTT; cdr3_aa: CASSFDISPLHF
j_call: TRBJ2-1; v_call: TRBV7-8; clone_size: many; d_call: TRBD1; cdr3_nt: TGTGCCAGCAGCTCAGACAGGGTATACAATGAGCAGTTCTTC; cdr3_aa: CASSSDRVYNEQFF